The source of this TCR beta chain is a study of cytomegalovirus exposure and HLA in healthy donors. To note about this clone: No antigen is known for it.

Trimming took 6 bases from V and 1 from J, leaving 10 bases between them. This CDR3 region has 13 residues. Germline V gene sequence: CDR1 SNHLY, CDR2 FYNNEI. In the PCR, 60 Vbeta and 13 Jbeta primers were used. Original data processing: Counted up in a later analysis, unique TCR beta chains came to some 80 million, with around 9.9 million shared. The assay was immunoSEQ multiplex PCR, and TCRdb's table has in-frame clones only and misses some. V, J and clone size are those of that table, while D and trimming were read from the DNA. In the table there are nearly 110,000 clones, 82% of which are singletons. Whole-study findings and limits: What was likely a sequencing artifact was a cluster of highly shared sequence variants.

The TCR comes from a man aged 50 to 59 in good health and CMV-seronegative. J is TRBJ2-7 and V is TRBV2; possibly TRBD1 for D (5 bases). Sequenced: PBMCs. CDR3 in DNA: TGTGCCAGCAGGGAGACAGCATCCTACGAGCAGTACTTC. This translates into CASRETASYEQYF.